Listed below are T cell receptor beta chains from one sample, sequenced in a study of technical replicates of blood from a handful of donors. TCRdb keeps only in-frame clones here, not all; method: immunoSEQ multiplex PCR. The sample includes about 85,000 clones, roughly 94% of them seen just once. Source material: T cells isolated from PBMCs. The receptors come from a human donor in good health. Each CDR3 is given with its conserved first and last residue. Fields, in order: J gene, clone size, D gene, V gene, CDR3 protein, CDR3 DNA. A D gene is named only where the DNA matches it firmly. Clone size appears in some rows only: once, few, many, or a class for an expanded clone.

TRBJ1-1	NA	TRBD1	TRBV28	CASSSDREAWTEAFF	TGTGCCAGCAGTTCAGACAGGGAGGCTTGGACTGAAGCTTTCTTT
TRBJ2-7	NA	NA	TRBV4-1	CASSHTGFYEQYF	TGCGCCAGCAGTCATACAGGATTCTACGAGCAGTACTTC
TRBJ2-5	NA	TRBD1	TRBV5-8	CASSLLGGTDQETQYF	TGTGCCAGCAGCTTGTTGGGTGGGACAGACCAAGAGACCCAGTACTTC
TRBJ1-4	NA	NA	TRBV30	CAWTGYTAAVATNEKLFF	TGTGCCTGGACAGGGTACACGGCGGCTGTTGCAACTAATGAAAAACTGTTTTTT
TRBJ2-5	NA	TRBD2	TRBV11-2	CASSLGLRLAWQETQYF	TGTGCCAGCAGCTTAGGCCTTCGACTAGCGTGGCAAGAGACCCAGTACTTC
TRBJ1-5	NA	NA	TRBV7-9	CASSLGAYSNQPQHF	TGTGCCAGCAGCTTAGGCGCGTATAGCAATCAGCCCCAGCATTTT
TRBJ2-5	NA	NA	TRBV5-1	CASSADYQETQYF	TGCGCCAGCAGCGCAGATTACCAAGAGACCCAGTACTTC
TRBJ2-5	NA	NA	TRBV5-1	CASSLGQFQETQYF	TGCGCCAGCAGCTTAGGACAATTCCAAGAGACCCAGTACTTC
TRBJ1-1	NA	NA	TRBV27	CASRGGHTEAFF	TGTGCCAGCAGGGGAGGGCACACTGAAGCTTTCTTT
TRBJ2-1	NA	NA	TRBV15	CATSRDLLATDNEQFF	TGTGCCACCAGCAGAGATTTGCTAGCGACAGACAATGAGCAGTTCTTC
TRBJ2-7	NA	NA	TRBV6-5	CASSWAGELEQYF	TGTGCCAGCAGCTGGGCAGGGGAGCTCGAGCAGTACTTC
TRBJ1-5	NA	TRBD1	TRBV27	CASSMTGISRPQHF	TGTGCCAGCAGCATGACAGGGATATCGAGGCCCCAGCATTTT
TRBJ2-1	NA	NA	TRBV5-1	CASSLWGPRDEQFF	TGCGCCAGCAGCTTGTGGGGGCCTAGGGATGAGCAGTTCTTC
TRBJ1-2	NA	NA	TRBV29-1	CSVKDSSYGYTF	TGCAGCGTTAAAGACTCTAGCTATGGCTACACCTTC
TRBJ2-7	once	TRBD1	TRBV19	CASSKDRFYEQYF	TGTGCCAGTAGTAAGGACAGGTTCTACGAGCAGTACTTC
TRBJ1-4	NA	TRBD1	TRBV6-5	CASRPLQGEAEKLFF	TGTGCCAGCAGACCCCTACAGGGGGAGGCTGAAAAACTGTTTTTT
TRBJ2-3	NA	TRBD2	TRBV9	CASSTGLAGGVDTQYF	TGTGCCAGCAGCACAGGACTAGCGGGAGGAGTAGATACGCAGTATTTT
TRBJ1-3	NA	TRBD1	TRBV9	CASSVGGTGMSGNTIYF	TGTGCCAGCAGCGTAGGGGGGACAGGGATGAGCGGAAACACCATATATTTT
TRBJ2-1	NA	TRBD2	TRBV14	CASSHLSTSGSSYNEQFF	TGTGCCAGCAGCCACTTATCGACTAGCGGGAGCTCCTACAATGAGCAGTTCTTC
TRBJ1-1	NA	NA	TRBV6-5	CASSYSYGMGTEAFF	TGTGCCAGCAGTTACAGTTACGGGATGGGTACTGAAGCTTTCTTT
TRBJ1-1	NA	NA	TRBV29-1	CSAQVTNTEAFF	TGCAGCGCCCAAGTTACAAACACTGAAGCTTTCTTT
TRBJ2-7	NA	NA	TRBV7-3	CASSPGQSYEQYF	TGTGCCAGCAGCCCCGGACAGAGCTACGAGCAGTACTTC
TRBJ2-7	NA	NA	TRBV27	CASSRGQFQSYEQYF	TGTGCCAGTAGCCGAGGACAGTTTCAGTCCTACGAGCAGTACTTC
TRBJ2-7	NA	NA	TRBV27	CASSFYGRRGREQYF	TGTGCCAGCAGTTTCTACGGCCGCCGCGGTCGCGAGCAGTACTTC
TRBJ2-7	NA	NA	TRBV28	CASGGAGYSYEQYF	TGTGCCAGCGGTGGTGCGGGGTACTCCTACGAGCAGTACTTC
TRBJ1-1	NA	NA	TRBV18	CASSPMKAIGAMNTEAFF	TGTGCCAGCTCACCGATGAAGGCCATAGGGGCAATGAACACTGAAGCTTTCTTT
TRBJ1-1	NA	TRBD1	TRBV2	CASSLQGQGTVTFF	TGTGCCAGCAGTTTGCAGGGACAGGGGACGGTAACTTTCTTT
TRBJ2-3	NA	NA	TRBV28	CASSLGDGRAYF	TGTGCCAGCAGTTTAGGGGACGGGAGAGCGTATTTT
TRBJ2-3	NA	TRBD2	TRBV27	CASSLTSGRTDTQYF	TGTGCCAGCAGTCTGACTAGCGGGAGAACAGATACGCAGTATTTT
TRBJ1-2	NA	TRBD1	TRBV9	CASSVAGGDGYTF	TGTGCCAGCAGCGTAGCAGGGGGAGATGGCTACACCTTC
TRBJ1-2	NA	NA	TRBV9	CASSQTGQHYGYTF	TGTGCCAGCAGCCAAACAGGACAGCACTATGGCTACACCTTC
TRBJ2-3	once	NA	TRBV7-3	CASSLQGMITDTQYF	TGTGCCAGCAGCTTGCAGGGTATGATCACAGATACGCAGTATTTT
TRBJ2-7	NA	NA	TRBV6-5	CASSDRDTHYEQYF	TGTGCCAGCAGTGACCGGGACACTCACTACGAGCAGTACTTC
TRBJ1-1	NA	TRBD1	TRBV7-2	CASSLGQGYTEAFF	TGTGCCAGCAGCTTAGGACAGGGATACACTGAAGCTTTCTTT
TRBJ2-3	NA	TRBD2	TRBV27	CASAREGPADTQYF	TGTGCCAGCGCGCGGGAGGGCCCCGCAGATACGCAGTATTTT
TRBJ1-5	NA	NA	TRBV10-3	CAISASREDQPQHF	TGTGCCATCAGTGCGAGCAGGGAGGATCAGCCCCAGCATTTT
TRBJ1-2	NA	NA	TRBV29-1	CSVEESGANYGYTF	TGCAGCGTTGAAGAGTCTGGAGCTAACTATGGCTACACCTTC